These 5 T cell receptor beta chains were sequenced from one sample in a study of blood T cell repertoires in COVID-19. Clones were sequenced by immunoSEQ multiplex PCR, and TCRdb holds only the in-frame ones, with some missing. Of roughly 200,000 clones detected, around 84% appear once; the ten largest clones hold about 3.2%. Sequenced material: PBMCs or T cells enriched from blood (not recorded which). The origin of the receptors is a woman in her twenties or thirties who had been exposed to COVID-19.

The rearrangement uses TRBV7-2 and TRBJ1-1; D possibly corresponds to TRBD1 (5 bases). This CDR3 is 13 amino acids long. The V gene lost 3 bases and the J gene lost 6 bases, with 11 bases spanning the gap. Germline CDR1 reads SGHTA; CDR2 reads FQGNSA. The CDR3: CASSFSRAPEAFF. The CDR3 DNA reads TGTGCCAGCAGCTTCTCCAGGGCGCCTGAAGCTTTCTTT.

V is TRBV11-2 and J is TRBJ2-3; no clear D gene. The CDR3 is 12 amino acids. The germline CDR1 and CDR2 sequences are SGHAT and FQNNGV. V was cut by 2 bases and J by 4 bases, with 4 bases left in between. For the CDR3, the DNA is TGTGCCAGCAGCTTATATCCAGATACGCAGTATTTT. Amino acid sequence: CASSLYPDTQYF.

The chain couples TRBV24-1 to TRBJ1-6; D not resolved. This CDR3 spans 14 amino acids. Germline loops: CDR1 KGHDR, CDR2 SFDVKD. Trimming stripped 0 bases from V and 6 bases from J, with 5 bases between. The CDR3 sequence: CATSDLGPNSPLHF. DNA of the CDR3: TGTGCCACCAGTGATTTGGGGCCTAATTCACCCCTCCACTTT.

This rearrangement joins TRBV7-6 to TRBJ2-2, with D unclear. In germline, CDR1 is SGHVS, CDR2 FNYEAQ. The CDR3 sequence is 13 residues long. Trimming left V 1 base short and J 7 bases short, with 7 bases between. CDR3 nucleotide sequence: TGTGCCAGCAGCTTAGTAGCTAGCGGGGAGCTGTTTTTT. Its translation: CASSLVASGELFF.

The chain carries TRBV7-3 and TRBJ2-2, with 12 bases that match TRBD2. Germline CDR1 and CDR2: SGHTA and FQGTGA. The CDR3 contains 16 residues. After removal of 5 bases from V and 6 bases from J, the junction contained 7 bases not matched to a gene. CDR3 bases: TGTGCCAGCAGCAGGACTAGCGGGGATGTGGCCGGGGAGCTGTTTTTT. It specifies CASSRTSGDVAGELFF. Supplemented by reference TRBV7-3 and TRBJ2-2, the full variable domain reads GAGVSQTPSNKVTEKGKYVELRCDPISGHTALYWYRQSLGQGPEFLIYFQGTGAADDSGLPNDRFFAVRPEGSVSTLKIQRTERGDSAVYLCASSRTSGDVAGELFFGEGSRLTVL.